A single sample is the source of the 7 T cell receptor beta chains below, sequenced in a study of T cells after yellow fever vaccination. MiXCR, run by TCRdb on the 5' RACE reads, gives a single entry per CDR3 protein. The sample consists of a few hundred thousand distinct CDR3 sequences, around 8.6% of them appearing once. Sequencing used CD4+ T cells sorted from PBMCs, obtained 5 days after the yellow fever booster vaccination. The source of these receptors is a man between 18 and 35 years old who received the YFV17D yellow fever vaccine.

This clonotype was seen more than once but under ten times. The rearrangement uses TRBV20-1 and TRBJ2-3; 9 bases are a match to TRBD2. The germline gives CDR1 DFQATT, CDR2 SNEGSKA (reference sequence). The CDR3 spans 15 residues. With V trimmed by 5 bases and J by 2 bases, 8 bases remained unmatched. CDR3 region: CSAPPSGAFTDTQYF. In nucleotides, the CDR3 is TGCAGTGCTCCTCCTAGCGGGGCCTTCACAGATACGCAGTATTTT.

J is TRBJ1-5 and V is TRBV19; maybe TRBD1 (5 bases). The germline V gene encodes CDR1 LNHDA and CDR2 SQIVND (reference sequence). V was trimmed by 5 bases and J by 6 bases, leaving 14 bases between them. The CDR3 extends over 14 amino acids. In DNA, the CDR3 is TGTGCCAGTAGTCGGTCCGGGGGGGGTCAGCCCCAGCATTTT. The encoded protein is CASSRSGGGQPQHF.

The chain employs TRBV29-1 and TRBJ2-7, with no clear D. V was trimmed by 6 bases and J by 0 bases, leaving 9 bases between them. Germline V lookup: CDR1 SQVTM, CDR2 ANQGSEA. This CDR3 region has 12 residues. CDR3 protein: CSVEMASYEQYF. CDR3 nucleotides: TGCAGCGTCGAAATGGCCTCCTACGAGCAGTACTTC.

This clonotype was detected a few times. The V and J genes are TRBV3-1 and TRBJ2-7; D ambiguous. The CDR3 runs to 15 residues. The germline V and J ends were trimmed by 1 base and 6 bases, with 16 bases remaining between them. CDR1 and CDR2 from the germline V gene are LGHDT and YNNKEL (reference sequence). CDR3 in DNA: TGTGCCAGCAGCCAAGGTGGTTCGAGAGGCAGCGAGCAGTACTTC. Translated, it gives CASSQGGSRGSEQYF.

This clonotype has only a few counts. The CDR3 here is CASSLVRGTGLVTNEKLFF. The CDR3 coding sequence is TGTGCCAGCAGCTTAGTGCGGGGAACCGGGTTGGTAACTAATGAAAAACTGTTTTTT. The J gene is TRBJ1-4, the V gene TRBV7-9; D is ambiguous. The CDR3 covers 19 residues. The V gene lost 1 base and the J gene lost 1 base, with 19 bases spanning the gap. Germline CDR1 is SEHNR and CDR2 is FQNEAQ (reference sequence).

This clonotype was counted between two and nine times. Written as DNA, the CDR3 is TGTGCCAGCAGCTTAGTCGGGGGGCCGGGCACTGAAGCTTTCTTT. Its protein product is CASSLVGGPGTEAFF. The V and J genes are TRBV7-9 and TRBJ1-1, with D perhaps matching TRBD1 (6 bases). Germline-derived CDR1 and CDR2 are SEHNR and FQNEAQ (reference sequence). CDR3 size: 15 residues. V was shortened by 1 base and J by 4 bases, with 13 bases between the two germline ends.

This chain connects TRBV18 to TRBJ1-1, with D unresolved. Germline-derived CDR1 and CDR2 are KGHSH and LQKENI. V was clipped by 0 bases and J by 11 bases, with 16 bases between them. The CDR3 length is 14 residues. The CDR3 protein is CASSPPVGEVGAFF. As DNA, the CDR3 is TGTGCCAGCTCACCACCGGTTGGGGAGGTTGGGGCTTTCTTT.